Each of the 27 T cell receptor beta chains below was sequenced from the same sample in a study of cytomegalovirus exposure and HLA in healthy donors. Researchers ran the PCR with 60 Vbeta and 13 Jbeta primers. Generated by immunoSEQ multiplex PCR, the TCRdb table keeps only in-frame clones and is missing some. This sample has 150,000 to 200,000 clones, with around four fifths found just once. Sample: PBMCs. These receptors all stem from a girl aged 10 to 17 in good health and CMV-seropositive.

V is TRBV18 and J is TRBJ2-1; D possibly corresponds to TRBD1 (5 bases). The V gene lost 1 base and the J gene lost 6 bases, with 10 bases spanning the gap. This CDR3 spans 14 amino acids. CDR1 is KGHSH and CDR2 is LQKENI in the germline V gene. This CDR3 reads CASSPLDTPNEQFF. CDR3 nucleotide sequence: TGTGCCAGCTCACCACTGGACACTCCCAATGAGCAGTTCTTC.

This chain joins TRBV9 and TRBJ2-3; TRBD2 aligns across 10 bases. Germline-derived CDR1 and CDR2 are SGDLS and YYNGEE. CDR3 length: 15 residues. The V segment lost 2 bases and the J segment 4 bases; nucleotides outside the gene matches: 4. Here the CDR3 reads CASSVSGGAPDTQYF. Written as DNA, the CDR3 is TGTGCCAGCAGCGTCAGCGGGGGGGCCCCAGATACGCAGTATTTT.

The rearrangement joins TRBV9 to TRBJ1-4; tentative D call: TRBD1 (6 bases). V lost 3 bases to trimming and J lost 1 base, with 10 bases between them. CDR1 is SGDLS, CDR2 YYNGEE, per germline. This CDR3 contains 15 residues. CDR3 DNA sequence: TGTGCCAGCAGCGCCCACAGGGAAACTAATGAAAAACTGTTTTTT. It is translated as CASSAHRETNEKLFF.

Written as DNA, the CDR3 is TGTGCCAGCAGACAAACGGGGACACCCTATGGCTACACCTTC. Translation gives CASRQTGTPYGYTF. The V call is TRBV27, the J call TRBJ1-2; D perhaps matches TRBD1 (6 bases). CDR3 size: 14 residues. The germline V gene encodes CDR1 MNHEY and CDR2 SMNVEV (reference sequence). Trimming stripped 6 bases from V and 4 bases from J, with 15 bases between.

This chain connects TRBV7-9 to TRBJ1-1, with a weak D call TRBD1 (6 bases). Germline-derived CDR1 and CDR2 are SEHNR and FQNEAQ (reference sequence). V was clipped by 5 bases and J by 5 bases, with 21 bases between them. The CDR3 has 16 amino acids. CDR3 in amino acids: CASSILGGGVYTEAFF. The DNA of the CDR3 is TGTGCCAGCAGCATCCTCGGGGGGGGCGTTTATACTGAAGCTTTCTTT.

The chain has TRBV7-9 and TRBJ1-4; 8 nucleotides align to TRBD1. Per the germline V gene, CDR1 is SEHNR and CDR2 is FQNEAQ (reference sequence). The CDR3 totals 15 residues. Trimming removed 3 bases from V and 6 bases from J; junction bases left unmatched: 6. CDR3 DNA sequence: TGTGCCAGCAGCTTGCAGCAGGGGGCATATGAAAAACTGTTTTTT. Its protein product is CASSLQQGAYEKLFF.

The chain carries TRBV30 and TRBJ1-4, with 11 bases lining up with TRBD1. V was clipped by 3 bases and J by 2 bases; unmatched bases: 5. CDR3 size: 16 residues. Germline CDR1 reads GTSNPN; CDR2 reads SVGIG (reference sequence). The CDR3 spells CAWREGQGATNEKLFF. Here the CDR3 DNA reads TGTGCCTGGAGAGAAGGACAGGGGGCGACTAATGAAAAACTGTTTTTT.

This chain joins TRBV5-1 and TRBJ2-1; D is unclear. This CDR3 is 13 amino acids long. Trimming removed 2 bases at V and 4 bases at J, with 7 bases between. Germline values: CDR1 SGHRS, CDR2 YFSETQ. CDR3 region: CASSLIQYNEQFF. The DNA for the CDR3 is TGCGCCAGCAGCTTAATCCAGTACAATGAGCAGTTCTTC. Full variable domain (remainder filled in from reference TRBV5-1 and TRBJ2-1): KAGVTQTPRYLIKTRGQQVTLSCSPISGHRSVSWYQQTPGQGLQFLFEYFSETQRNKGNFPGRFSGRQFSNSRSEMNVSTLELGDSALYLCASSLIQYNEQFFGPGTRLTVL.

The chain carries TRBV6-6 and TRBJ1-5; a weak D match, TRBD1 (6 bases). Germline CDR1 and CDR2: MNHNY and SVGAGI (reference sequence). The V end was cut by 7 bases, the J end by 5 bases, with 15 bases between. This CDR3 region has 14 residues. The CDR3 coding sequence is TGTGCCAGCATCCTACAGGGAGATGATCAGCCCCAGCATTTT. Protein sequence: CASILQGDDQPQHF.

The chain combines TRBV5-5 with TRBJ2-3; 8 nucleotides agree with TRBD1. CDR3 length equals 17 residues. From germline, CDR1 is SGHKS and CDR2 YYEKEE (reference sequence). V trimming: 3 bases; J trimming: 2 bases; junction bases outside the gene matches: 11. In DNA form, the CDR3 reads TGTGCCAGCAGCTCCAGCCCCGGGACAGGACCCACAGATACGCAGTATTTT. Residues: CASSSSPGTGPTDTQYF.

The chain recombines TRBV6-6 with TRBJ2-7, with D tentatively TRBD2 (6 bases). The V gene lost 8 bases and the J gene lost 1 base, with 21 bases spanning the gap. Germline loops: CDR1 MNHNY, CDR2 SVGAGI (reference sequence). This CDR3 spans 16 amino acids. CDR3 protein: CASSSPGTEGSYEQYF. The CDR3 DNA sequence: TGTGCCAGCTCCTCTCCAGGGACGGAGGGGTCCTACGAGCAGTACTTC.

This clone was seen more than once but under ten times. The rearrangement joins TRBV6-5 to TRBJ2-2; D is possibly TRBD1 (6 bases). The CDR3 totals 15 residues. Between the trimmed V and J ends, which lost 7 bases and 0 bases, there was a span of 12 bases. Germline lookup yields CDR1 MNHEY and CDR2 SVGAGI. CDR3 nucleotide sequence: TGTGCCAGCACGGACAGACCTACGAACACCGGGGAGCTGTTTTTT. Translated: CASTDRPTNTGELFF.

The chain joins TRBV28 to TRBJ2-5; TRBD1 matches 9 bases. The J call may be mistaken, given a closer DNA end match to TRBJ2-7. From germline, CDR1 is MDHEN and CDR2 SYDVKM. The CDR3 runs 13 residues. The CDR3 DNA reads TGTGCCAGTCAATTACAGGGGGCTTACGAGCAGTACTTC. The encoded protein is CASQLQGAYEQYF.

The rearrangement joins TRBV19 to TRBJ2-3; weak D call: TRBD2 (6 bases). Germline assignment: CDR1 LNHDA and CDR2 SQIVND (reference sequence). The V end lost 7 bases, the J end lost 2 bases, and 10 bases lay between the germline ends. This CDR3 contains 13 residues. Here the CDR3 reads CASMDYPTDTQYF. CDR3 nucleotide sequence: TGTGCCAGTATGGACTACCCCACAGATACGCAGTATTTT. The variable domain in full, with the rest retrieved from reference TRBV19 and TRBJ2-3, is DGGITQSPKYLFRKEGQNVTLSCEQNLNHDAMYWYRQDPGQGLRLIYYSQIVNDFQKGDIAEGYSVSREKKESFPLTVTSAQKNPTAFYLCASMDYPTDTQYFGPGTRLTVL.

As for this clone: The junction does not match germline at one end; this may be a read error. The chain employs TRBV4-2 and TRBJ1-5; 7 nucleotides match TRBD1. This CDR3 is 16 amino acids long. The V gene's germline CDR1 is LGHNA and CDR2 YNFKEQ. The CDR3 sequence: CASSQTDRRSYHPQHF. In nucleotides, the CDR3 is TGTGCCAGCAGCCAAACGGACAGGCGGAGTTATCACCCCCAGCATTTT.

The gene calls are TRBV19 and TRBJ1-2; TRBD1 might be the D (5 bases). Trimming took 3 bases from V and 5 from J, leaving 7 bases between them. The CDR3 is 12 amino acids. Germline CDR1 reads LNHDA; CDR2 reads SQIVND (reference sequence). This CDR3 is CASSMTVYGYTF. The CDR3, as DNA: TGTGCCAGTAGTATGACAGTTTATGGCTACACCTTC.

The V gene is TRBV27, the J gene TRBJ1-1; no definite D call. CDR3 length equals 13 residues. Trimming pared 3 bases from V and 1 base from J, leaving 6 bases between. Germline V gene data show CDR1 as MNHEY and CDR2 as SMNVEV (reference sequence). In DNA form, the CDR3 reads TGTGCCAGCAGTTTCTCCAGGAACACTGAAGCTTTCTTT. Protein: CASSFSRNTEAFF.

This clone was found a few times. CDR3 nucleotides: TGTGCCAGCAGTGAAGAACGGGACTATGGCTACACCTTC. Its protein is CASSEERDYGYTF. The chain joins TRBV2 to TRBJ1-2; no definite D call. This CDR3 comprises 13 residues. Per the germline V gene, CDR1 is SNHLY and CDR2 is FYNNEI. Trimming removed 1 base at V and 3 bases at J, with 6 bases between.

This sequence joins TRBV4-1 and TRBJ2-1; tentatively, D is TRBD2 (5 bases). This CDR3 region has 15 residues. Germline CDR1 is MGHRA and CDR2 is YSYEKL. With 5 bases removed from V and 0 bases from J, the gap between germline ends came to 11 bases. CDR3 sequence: CASSFLALSYNEQFF. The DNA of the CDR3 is TGCGCCAGCAGCTTTCTAGCCCTCTCCTACAATGAGCAGTTCTTC.

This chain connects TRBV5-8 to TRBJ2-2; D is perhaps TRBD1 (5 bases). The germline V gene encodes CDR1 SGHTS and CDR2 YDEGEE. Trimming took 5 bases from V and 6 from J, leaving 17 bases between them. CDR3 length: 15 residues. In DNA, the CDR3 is TGTGCCAGCAGTTGGGGCACCTGGGTCCCCGGGGAGCTGTTTTTT. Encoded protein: CASSWGTWVPGELFF.

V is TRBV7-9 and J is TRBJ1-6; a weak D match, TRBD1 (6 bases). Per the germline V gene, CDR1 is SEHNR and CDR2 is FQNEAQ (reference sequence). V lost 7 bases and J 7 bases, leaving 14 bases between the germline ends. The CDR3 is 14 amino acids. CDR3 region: CASMMGAYNSPLHF. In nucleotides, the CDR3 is TGTGCCAGCATGATGGGGGCTTACAATTCACCCCTCCACTTT. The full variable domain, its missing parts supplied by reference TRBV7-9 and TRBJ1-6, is DTGVSQNPRHKITKRGQNVTFRCDPISEHNRLYWYRQTLGQGPEFLTYFQNEAQLEKSRLLSDRFSAERPKGSFSTLEIQRTEQGDSAMYLCASMMGAYNSPLHFGNGTRLTVT.

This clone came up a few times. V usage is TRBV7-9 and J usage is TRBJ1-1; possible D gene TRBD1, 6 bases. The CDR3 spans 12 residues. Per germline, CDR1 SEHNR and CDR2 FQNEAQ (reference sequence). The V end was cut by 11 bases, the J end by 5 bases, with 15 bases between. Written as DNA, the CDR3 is TGTGCCTGGGGGCAACGCGGGACTGAAGCTTTCTTT. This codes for CAWGQRGTEAFF.

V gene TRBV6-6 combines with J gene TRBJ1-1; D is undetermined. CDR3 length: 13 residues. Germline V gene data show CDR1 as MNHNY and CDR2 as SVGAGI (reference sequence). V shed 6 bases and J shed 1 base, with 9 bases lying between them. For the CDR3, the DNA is TGTGCCAGCAGCCCCGGGAGGAACACTGAAGCTTTCTTT. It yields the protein CASSPGRNTEAFF.

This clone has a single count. The CDR3 sequence: CASSVRTSGGSIDTQYF. CDR3 bases: TGCGCCAGCAGTGTACGGACTAGCGGGGGTAGTATAGATACGCAGTATTTT. The chain recombines TRBV10-2 with TRBJ2-3; 13 bases agree with TRBD2. The germline gives CDR1 WSHSY, CDR2 SAAADI. Trimming took 4 bases from V and 5 from J; bases not matched to a gene: 9. The CDR3 is made up of 17 amino acids.

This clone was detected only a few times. The CDR3 is CASSLATGLGNQPQHF. The CDR3 coding sequence is TGTGCCAGCAGTCTCGCCACAGGGTTGGGCAATCAGCCCCAGCATTTT. This chain joins TRBV28 and TRBJ1-5, with TRBD1 as a possible D gene (6 bases). From germline, CDR1 is MDHEN and CDR2 SYDVKM. The CDR3 is 16 amino acids. Trimming cost V 5 bases and J 2 bases, with 16 bases left between them.

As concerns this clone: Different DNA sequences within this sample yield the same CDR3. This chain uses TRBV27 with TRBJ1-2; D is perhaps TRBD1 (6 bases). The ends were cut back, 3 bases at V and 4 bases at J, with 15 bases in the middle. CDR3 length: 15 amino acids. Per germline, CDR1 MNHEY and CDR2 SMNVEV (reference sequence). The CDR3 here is CASSLTGTLGYGYTF. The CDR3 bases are TGTGCCAGCAGTTTGACCGGGACATTGGGCTATGGCTACACCTTC.

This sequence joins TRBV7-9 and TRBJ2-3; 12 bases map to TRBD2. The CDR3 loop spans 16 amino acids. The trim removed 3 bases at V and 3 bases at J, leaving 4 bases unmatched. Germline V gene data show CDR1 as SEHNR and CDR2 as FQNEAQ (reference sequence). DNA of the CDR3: TGTGCCAGCAGCTTCGCTAGCGGGGGGGCAACAGATACGCAGTATTTT. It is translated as CASSFASGGATDTQYF.